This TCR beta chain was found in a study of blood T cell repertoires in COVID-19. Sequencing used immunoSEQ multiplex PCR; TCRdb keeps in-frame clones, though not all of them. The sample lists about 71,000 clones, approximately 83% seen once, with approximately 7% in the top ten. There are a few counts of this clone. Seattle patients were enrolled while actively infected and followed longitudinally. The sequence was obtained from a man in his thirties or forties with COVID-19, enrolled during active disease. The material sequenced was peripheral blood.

CDR3 sequence reads: CASSTRQGRTDTQYF. In nucleotides, the CDR3 is TGTGCCAGTAGTACCCGACAGGGGAGAACAGATACGCAGTATTTT. The chain has TRBV19 and TRBJ2-3, with TRBD1 identical over 8 bases. Germline assignment: CDR1 LNHDA and CDR2 SQIVND (reference sequence). With 4 bases clipped from V and 3 bases from J, the junction kept 6 bases outside the gene matches. The CDR3 covers 15 residues.